This T cell receptor (beta chain) was recovered during a study of molecular identifiers for immune sequencing clone quantification. CDR3 length: 15 residues. The germline CDR1 and CDR2 sequences are ENHRY and SYGVKD. V was pared by 6 bases and J by 5 bases, with 7 bases of the junction left unmatched. Overall study findings and caveats: Detection of one spiked Jurkat cell's TCR RNA reportedly worked in 1 million or so naive cells.

TCRdb re-derived calls from the PCR reads in MiXCR, one entry per CDR3 protein. This sample has roughly 320,000 distinct CDR3 sequences, with roughly a quarter found just once. On this clonotype: Its cognate antigen is unknown.

The sequence was collected from a human donor in good health. Some libraries in this study had Jurkat cell RNA spiked in. Sequenced sample: naive CD8+ T cells from blood, with Jurkat cell RNA spiked in. Subset of the sample: FACS-sorted CD8+CD4-CCR7+CD45RA+ naive T cells. The chain joins TRBV10-3 to TRBJ2-3; the match to TRBD1 covers 11 bases. The CDR3 spells CAISGQGASGDTQYF. The CDR3 DNA is TGTGCCATCAGCGGACAGGGGGCGTCCGGAGATACGCAGTATTTT.